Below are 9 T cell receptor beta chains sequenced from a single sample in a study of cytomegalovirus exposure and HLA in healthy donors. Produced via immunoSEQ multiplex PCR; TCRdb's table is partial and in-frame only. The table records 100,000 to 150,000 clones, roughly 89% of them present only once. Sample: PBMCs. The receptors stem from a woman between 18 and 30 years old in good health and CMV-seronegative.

Here the CDR3 DNA reads TGCGCCAGCAGCTTTAAGCGGGGGCTAGAGACCCAGTACTTC. As protein: CASSFKRGLETQYF. The J gene is TRBJ2-5, the V gene TRBV5-1, with 8 bases matching TRBD2. The CDR3 length is 14 residues. V dropped 2 bases and J dropped 4; count of bases not matched to a gene: 4. The V gene's germline CDR1 is SGHRS and CDR2 YFSETQ. The full variable domain, completed using reference TRBV5-1 and TRBJ2-5, is KAGVTQTPRYLIKTRGQQVTLSCSPISGHRSVSWYQQTPGQGLQFLFEYFSETQRNKGNFPGRFSGRQFSNSRSEMNVSTLELGDSALYLCASSFKRGLETQYFGPGTRLLVL.

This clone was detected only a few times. The DNA of the CDR3 is TGCGCCAGCAGCCCCGGAGGTTCACCCCTCCACTTT. Translated: CASSPGGSPLHF. This chain uses TRBV4-1 with TRBJ1-6; D gene unclear. CDR3 size: 12 residues. Germline-derived CDR1 and CDR2 are MGHRA and YSYEKL. Trimming removed 4 bases at V and 9 bases at J, with 7 bases between.

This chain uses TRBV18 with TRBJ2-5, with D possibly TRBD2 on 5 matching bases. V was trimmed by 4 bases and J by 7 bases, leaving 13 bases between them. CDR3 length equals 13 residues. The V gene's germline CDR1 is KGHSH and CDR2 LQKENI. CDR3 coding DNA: TGTGCCAGCTCACGGGATCCTGAGGGGACCCAGTACTTC. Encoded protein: CASSRDPEGTQYF.

The CDR3 coding sequence is TGTGCCAGCTGGGACAGGCAAAGGTTGGGACAGCCCCAGCATTTT. This translates into CASWDRQRLGQPQHF. The chain combines TRBV27 with TRBJ1-5; 8 bases are shared with TRBD1. The CDR3 contains 15 residues. CDR1 is MNHEY and CDR2 is SMNVEV in the germline V gene (reference sequence). V was pared by 8 bases and J by 7 bases, with 13 bases of the junction left unmatched.

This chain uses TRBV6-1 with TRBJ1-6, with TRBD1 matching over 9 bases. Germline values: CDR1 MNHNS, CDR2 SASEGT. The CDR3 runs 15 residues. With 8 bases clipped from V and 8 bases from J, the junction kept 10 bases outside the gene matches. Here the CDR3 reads CASFIPGQGDSPLHF. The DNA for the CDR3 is TGTGCCAGCTTCATACCGGGACAGGGAGATTCACCCCTCCACTTT.

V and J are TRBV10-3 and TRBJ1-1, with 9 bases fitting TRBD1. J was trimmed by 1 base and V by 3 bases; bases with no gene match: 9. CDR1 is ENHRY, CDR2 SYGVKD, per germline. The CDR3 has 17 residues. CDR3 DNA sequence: TGTGCCATCAGTGAACCCCCCTACAGGGGGCGGAACACTGAAGCTTTCTTT. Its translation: CAISEPPYRGRNTEAFF.

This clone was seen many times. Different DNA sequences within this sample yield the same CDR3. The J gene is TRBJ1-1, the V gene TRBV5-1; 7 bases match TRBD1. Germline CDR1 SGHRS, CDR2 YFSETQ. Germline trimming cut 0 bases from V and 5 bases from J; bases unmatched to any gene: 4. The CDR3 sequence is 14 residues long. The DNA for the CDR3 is TGCGCCAGCAGCTTGGATCCAGGGGGGACTGAAGCTTTCTTT. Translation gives CASSLDPGGTEAFF.

CDR3 region: CASSDRDRDSSGNTIYF. The CDR3 bases are TGTGCCAGCAGCGACCGGGACAGGGATTCATCTGGAAACACCATATATTTT. The chain is built from TRBV5-4 and TRBJ1-3; 9 bases align to TRBD1. V was clipped by 4 bases and J by 1 base; unmatched bases: 9. Germline V gene data show CDR1 as SGHNT and CDR2 as YYREEE (reference sequence). The CDR3 runs to 17 residues.

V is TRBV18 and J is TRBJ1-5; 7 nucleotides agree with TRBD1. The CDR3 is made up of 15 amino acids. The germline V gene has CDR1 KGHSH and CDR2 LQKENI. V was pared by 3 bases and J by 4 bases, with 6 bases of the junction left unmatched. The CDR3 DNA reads TGTGCCAGCTCACCGAACAGGGGATTTAATCAGCCCCAGCATTTT. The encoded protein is CASSPNRGFNQPQHF.